This T cell receptor (beta chain) was retrieved from a study of shared clonotypes between healthy human individuals. Turning to the study itself: The donors, two women and three men, were aged 18 to 49.

TCRdb's copy holds only in-frame clones and misses some; the assay was immunoSEQ multiplex PCR. The sample has around 2,000,000 clones, about 92% seen once. Germline V CDR1 and CDR2: LGHNA, YNFKEQ. V lost 4 bases and J lost 2; bases outside the gene matches: 8. This CDR3 is built from 18 residues. Worth noting for this clone: Its target is not known.

Findings and limits, study-wide: Memory subsets generally showed lower estimated richness than naive subsets. Generation probabilities were higher for clonotypes shared across all four sorted-subset donors than for unshared ones.

Naive CD8 cells comprised CD45RO-negative, CCR7-positively selected cells, excluding terminally differentiated effector memory CD45RA+ cells. The TCR originated in a young man in good health. Some clones in this sample may be carry-over from other donors' samples. This chain links TRBV4-2 with TRBJ2-3; 14 bases agree with TRBD2. Sequenced: naive CD8+ T cells from PBMCs. CDR3 loop: CASSPGLAGELLTDTQYF. CDR3 sequence (DNA): TGTGCCAGCAGCCCGGGACTAGCGGGAGAGCTTCTCACAGATACGCAGTATTTT.